Below, one T cell receptor (beta chain) is given with its context. The antigen is unknown. The data originate from a study of somatic mutations in cytotoxic T cells in rheumatoid arthritis. Study results and limitations: Rheumatoid arthritis patients were compared with age-matched healthy controls, and their CD8+ T-cell clonality did not differ significantly. With some 69 patients examined, fewer than 10 had a largest CD8+ clone exceeding 20% of CD8+ cells.

This CDR3 contains 13 residues. The germline gives CDR1 MGHRA, CDR2 YSYEKL. Trimming removed 6 bases at V and 2 bases at J, with 10 bases between. Measured with immunoSEQ multiplex PCR; TCRdb has only the in-frame clones, and not every one. In the table there are 20,000 to 25,000 clones, roughly 84% of which are singletons. After CD4+ and CD8+ cells were isolated by positive magnetic bead selection, their purity was checked by flow cytometry. This chain joins TRBV4-1 and TRBJ1-1; D is unclear. The sequenced sample was CD8+ T cells sorted from blood. The TCR was taken from a woman aged 45 to 65 in good health. The CDR3 bases are TGCGCCAGCAGGCCTGACACTAACACTGAAGCTTTCTTT. It specifies CASRPDTNTEAFF.